This TCR beta chain was captured in a study of T cells after yellow fever vaccination. TCRdb independently ran MiXCR on the 5' RACE reads; one entry per CDR3 protein. The sample carries fewer than 400,000 distinct CDR3 sequences, about 10% recorded once. This clonotype has a handful of counts. CDR1 SEHNR and CDR2 FQNEAQ come from the germline V gene (reference sequence). Trimming at V came to 5 bases and at J to 7 bases, leaving 15 bases not matched to a gene. The CDR3 covers 16 residues. The sequence was collected from a young man who received the YFV17D yellow fever vaccine. Material: CD4+ T cells sorted from PBMCs, obtained 45 days after the yellow fever booster vaccination. This chain links TRBV7-9 with TRBJ2-5; 8 bases agree with TRBD1. CDR3 loop: CASSPRWDRRSGTQYF. In DNA, the CDR3 is TGTGCCAGCAGCCCTAGGTGGGACAGGCGGTCTGGGACCCAGTACTTC.